The rows below give T cell receptor beta chains drawn from one sample of a study of cytomegalovirus exposure and HLA in healthy donors. The protocol was immunoSEQ multiplex PCR, while the TCRdb copy is restricted to in-frame clones and leaves out a portion. The sample totals 70,000 to 80,000 clones; its top ten clones hold approximately 2.9%. What was sequenced was PBMCs. The receptors here all came from a middle-aged man in good health and CMV-seronegative. The conserved cysteine and the conserved F or W are not part of the CDR3 here. A D gene is named only where the DNA matches it firmly.

d_call: .
v_call: TRBV5-4
j_call: TRBJ2-5
cdr3_length: 12
cdr3_aa: ASSAYRGEETQY

d_call: .
v_call: TRBV10-3
j_call: TRBJ1-6
cdr3_length: 14
cdr3_aa: ATTENRDINNSPLH

d_call: .
v_call: TRBV5-1
j_call: TRBJ1-1
cdr3_length: 11
cdr3_aa: ASSFEGFAEAF

d_call: TRBD1
v_call: TRBV5-1
j_call: TRBJ1-2
cdr3_length: 14
cdr3_aa: ASSLEGTGGSYGYT

d_call: .
v_call: TRBV18
j_call: TRBJ2-7
cdr3_length: 9
cdr3_aa: ASSPGASPY

d_call: TRBD1
v_call: TRBV18
j_call: TRBJ1-5
cdr3_length: 12
cdr3_aa: ASSGQGRNQPQH

d_call: .
v_call: TRBV18
j_call: TRBJ2-5
cdr3_length: 13
cdr3_aa: ASSPRTGMRETQY

d_call: .
v_call: TRBV4-1
j_call: TRBJ1-3
cdr3_length: 13
cdr3_aa: ASSQEGTTPNTIY

d_call: TRBD1
v_call: TRBV18
j_call: TRBJ2-7
cdr3_length: 12
cdr3_aa: ASSPIGGGYEQY

d_call: .
v_call: TRBV6-6
j_call: TRBJ2-3
cdr3_length: 12
cdr3_aa: ASSYDGPGDTQY

d_call: .
v_call: TRBV28
j_call: TRBJ1-6
cdr3_length: 12
cdr3_aa: ASSYRVSDSPLH

d_call: TRBD2
v_call: TRBV5-3
j_call: TRBJ2-7
cdr3_length: 13
cdr3_aa: ARSSGTSGPYEQY

d_call: .
v_call: TRBV5-1
j_call: TRBJ2-5
cdr3_length: 13
cdr3_aa: ASSLVHRVQETQY

d_call: TRBD1
v_call: TRBV5-1
j_call: TRBJ2-7
cdr3_length: 12
cdr3_aa: ASSSTGQEDKLY

d_call: TRBD2
v_call: TRBV4-1
j_call: TRBJ2-1
cdr3_length: 18
cdr3_aa: ASSQTGLAGGFSLNNEQF

d_call: TRBD2
v_call: TRBV10-3
j_call: TRBJ2-1
cdr3_length: 15
cdr3_aa: ATGAMSRGAGDNEQF

d_call: .
v_call: TRBV18
j_call: TRBJ1-3
cdr3_length: 12
cdr3_aa: ASSPAGTGNTIY

d_call: TRBD1
v_call: TRBV5-1
j_call: TRBJ2-7
cdr3_length: 12
cdr3_aa: ASSGTGQDYEQY

d_call: .
v_call: TRBV6-6
j_call: TRBJ2-7
cdr3_length: 11
cdr3_aa: ASGTLDSYEQY

d_call: .
v_call: TRBV30
j_call: TRBJ1-4
cdr3_length: 12
cdr3_aa: ASKGGATNEKLF

d_call: TRBD1
v_call: TRBV11-3
j_call: TRBJ2-7
cdr3_length: 11
cdr3_aa: ASSPRTGVEQY

d_call: .
v_call: TRBV30
j_call: .
cdr3_length: 10
cdr3_aa: AWSPSGYEQY

d_call: .
v_call: TRBV7-9
j_call: TRBJ2-5
cdr3_length: 12
cdr3_aa: ASSLASQGETQY

d_call: .
v_call: TRBV28
j_call: TRBJ1-5
cdr3_length: 13
cdr3_aa: ASRFSGYSNQPQH

d_call: TRBD1
v_call: TRBV29-1
j_call: TRBJ1-2
cdr3_length: 10
cdr3_aa: SAGGDSLGYT

d_call: .
v_call: TRBV5-1
j_call: TRBJ2-1
cdr3_length: 12
cdr3_aa: ASSPGPGNHEQF

d_call: .
v_call: TRBV27
j_call: TRBJ1-6
cdr3_length: 17
cdr3_aa: ASREGYGTASSYNSPLH

d_call: TRBD1
v_call: TRBV11-2
j_call: TRBJ1-3
cdr3_length: 13
cdr3_aa: ASSFGQVSGNTIY

d_call: TRBD1
v_call: TRBV20-1
j_call: TRBJ2-5
cdr3_length: 9
cdr3_aa: SAQGGETQY

d_call: .
v_call: TRBV30
j_call: TRBJ1-5
cdr3_length: 11
cdr3_aa: AWSPGGNQPQH

d_call: .
v_call: TRBV19
j_call: TRBJ1-6
cdr3_length: 12
cdr3_aa: AASPTGYASPLH

d_call: .
v_call: TRBV29-1
j_call: TRBJ2-4
cdr3_length: 13
cdr3_aa: SVQKSGLAKNIQY

d_call: TRBD1
v_call: TRBV2
j_call: TRBJ1-6
cdr3_length: 13
cdr3_aa: ASRGQGTLNSPLH

d_call: .
v_call: TRBV30
j_call: TRBJ1-5
cdr3_length: 17
cdr3_aa: AWSRPDTAGGYSNQPQH

d_call: .
v_call: TRBV5-1
j_call: TRBJ2-7
cdr3_length: 10
cdr3_aa: ASSRQGHEQY

d_call: .
v_call: TRBV7-9
j_call: TRBJ2-6
cdr3_length: 13
cdr3_aa: ASSRDWAGANVLT

d_call: .
v_call: TRBV7-2
j_call: TRBJ2-5
cdr3_length: 12
cdr3_aa: ASSPADFQETQY

d_call: TRBD1
v_call: TRBV4-1
j_call: TRBJ1-5
cdr3_length: 11
cdr3_aa: ASSRDRAQPQH

d_call: TRBD2
v_call: TRBV5-6
j_call: TRBJ2-2
cdr3_length: 14
cdr3_aa: ASSLISGGSTGELF

d_call: .
v_call: TRBV13
j_call: TRBJ1-6
cdr3_length: 15
cdr3_aa: ASSLGYGTSYNSPLH